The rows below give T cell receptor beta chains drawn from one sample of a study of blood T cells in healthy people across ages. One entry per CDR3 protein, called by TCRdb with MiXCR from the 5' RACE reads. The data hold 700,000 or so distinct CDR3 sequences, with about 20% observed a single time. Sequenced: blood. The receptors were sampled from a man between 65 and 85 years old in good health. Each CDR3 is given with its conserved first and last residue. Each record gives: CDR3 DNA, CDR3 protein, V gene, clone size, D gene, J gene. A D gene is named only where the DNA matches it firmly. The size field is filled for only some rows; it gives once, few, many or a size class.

CDR3nt: TGTGCCAGCAGCTTTACGGGGGGTACGCAGTATTTT
CDR3aa: CASSFTGGTQYF
v_gene: TRBV7-2
abundance: .
d_gene: TRBD2
j_gene: TRBJ2-3

CDR3nt: TGTGCCAGCAGCCGCGCGGACGGCAACAATGAGCAGTTCTTC
CDR3aa: CASSRADGNNEQFF
v_gene: TRBV4-2
abundance: .
d_gene: .
j_gene: TRBJ2-1

CDR3nt: TGTGCCAGCAGCTTAGACTCCGGCGGGAATGAAAAACTGTTTTTT
CDR3aa: CASSLDSGGNEKLFF
v_gene: TRBV7-2
abundance: .
d_gene: .
j_gene: TRBJ1-4

CDR3nt: TGTGCCAGCAGCTTGAGTTACGGAGACTACGAGCAGTACTTC
CDR3aa: CASSLSYGDYEQYF
v_gene: TRBV5-5
abundance: .
d_gene: .
j_gene: TRBJ2-7

CDR3nt: TGTGCCAGCTTCAGGGGCAACTATGGCTACACCTTC
CDR3aa: CASFRGNYGYTF
v_gene: TRBV2
abundance: .
d_gene: .
j_gene: TRBJ1-2

CDR3nt: TGCAGAATAGATCGCGGGAACGGACGTGAGCAGTTCTTC
CDR3aa: CRIDRGNGREQFF
v_gene: TRBV29-1
abundance: many
d_gene: .
j_gene: TRBJ2-1

CDR3nt: TGTGCCAGCAGCAAAGCGGTTCGGTGGGATACGCAGTATTTT
CDR3aa: CASSKAVRWDTQYF
v_gene: TRBV21-1
abundance: .
d_gene: .
j_gene: TRBJ2-3

CDR3nt: TGTGCCACCTCCGAGTCTAGGGGGTTCAATGAGCAGTTCTTC
CDR3aa: CATSESRGFNEQFF
v_gene: TRBV7-9
abundance: few
d_gene: .
j_gene: TRBJ2-1

CDR3nt: TGCGCCAGCAGCCCGAATGTGGGTCCCTCTGGGGCCAACGTCCTGACTTTC
CDR3aa: CASSPNVGPSGANVLTF
v_gene: TRBV5-1
abundance: .
d_gene: .
j_gene: TRBJ2-6

CDR3nt: TGTGCCAGCAGCCAAAGGAGACTAGCGGGATTCGAGACCCAGCACTTC
CDR3aa: CASSQRRLAGFETQHF
v_gene: TRBV3-1
abundance: once
d_gene: TRBD2
j_gene: TRBJ2-5

CDR3nt: TGTGCCACCAGGGGGGGAGATACGCAGTATTTT
CDR3aa: CATRGGDTQYF
v_gene: TRBV24-1
abundance: many
d_gene: .
j_gene: TRBJ2-3

CDR3nt: TGTGCCATCAGTGAAAGGCAGCTCTACGAGCAGTACTTC
CDR3aa: CAISERQLYEQYF
v_gene: TRBV10-3
abundance: .
d_gene: .
j_gene: TRBJ2-7

CDR3nt: TGTGCCAGCAGGGGGGACAGACCCTACGAGCAGTACTTC
CDR3aa: CASRGDRPYEQYF
v_gene: TRBV12-3/TRBV12-4
abundance: .
d_gene: TRBD1
j_gene: TRBJ2-7

CDR3nt: TGTGCCAGCAACCTTACAGGGGGCGTCGGAACTGAAGCTTTCTTT
CDR3aa: CASNLTGGVGTEAFF
v_gene: TRBV7-9
abundance: .
d_gene: TRBD1
j_gene: TRBJ1-1

CDR3nt: TGTGCCAGCAGCCGTAGCGGGTCCCTTTACAATGAGCAGTTCTTC
CDR3aa: CASSRSGSLYNEQFF
v_gene: TRBV14
abundance: many
d_gene: TRBD2
j_gene: TRBJ2-1